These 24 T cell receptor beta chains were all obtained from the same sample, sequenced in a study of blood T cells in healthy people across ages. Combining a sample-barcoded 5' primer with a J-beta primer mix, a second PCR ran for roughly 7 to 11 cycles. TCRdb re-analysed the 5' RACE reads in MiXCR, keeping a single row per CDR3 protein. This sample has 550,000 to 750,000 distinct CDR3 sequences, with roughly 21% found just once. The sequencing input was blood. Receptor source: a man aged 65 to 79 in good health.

The CDR3 DNA reads TGTGCCAGCAGCTCTCGGACAGCCCTGAACACCGGGGAGCTGTTTTTT. It specifies CASSSRTALNTGELFF. The chain is built from TRBV7-2 and TRBJ2-2, with D possibly TRBD1 on 6 matching bases. The CDR3 contains 16 residues. Germline CDR1 SGHTA, CDR2 FQGNSA. The V end lost 4 bases, the J end lost 1 base, and 13 bases lay between the germline ends. The full variable domain, in which reference TRBV7-2 and TRBJ2-2 provide the parts outside the CDR3, is GAGVSQSPSNKVTEKGKDVELRCDPISGHTALYWYRQSLGQGLEFLIYFQGNSAPDKSGLPSDRFSAERTGGSVSTLTIQRTQQEDSAVYLCASSSRTALNTGELFFGEGSRLTVL.

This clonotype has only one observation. This CDR3 is CASSYLRQDDEQFF. The DNA of the CDR3 is TGTGCCAGCAGCTACCTCCGACAGGACGATGAGCAGTTCTTC. The chain couples TRBV7-9 to TRBJ2-5; D might be TRBD1 (6 bases). Matching the DNA end better, TRBJ2-1 makes the J call doubtful. Germline loops: CDR1 SEHNR, CDR2 FQNEAQ (reference sequence). The CDR3 length is 14 residues.

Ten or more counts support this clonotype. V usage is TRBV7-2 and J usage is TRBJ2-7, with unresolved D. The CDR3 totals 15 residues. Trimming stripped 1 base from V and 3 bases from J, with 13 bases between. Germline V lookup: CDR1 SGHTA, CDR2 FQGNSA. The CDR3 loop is CASSLEGSRFYEQYF. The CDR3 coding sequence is TGTGCCAGCAGCTTAGAGGGTAGCAGATTCTACGAGCAGTACTTC.

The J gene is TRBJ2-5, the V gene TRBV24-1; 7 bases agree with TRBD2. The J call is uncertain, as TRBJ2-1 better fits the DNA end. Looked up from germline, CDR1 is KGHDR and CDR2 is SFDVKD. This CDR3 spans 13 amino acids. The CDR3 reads CATHDGRTNEQFF. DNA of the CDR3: TGTGCCACCCATGACGGGAGGACCAATGAGCAGTTCTTC.

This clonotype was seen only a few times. CDR3 loop: CSAPKEGSTDTQYF. The CDR3 region has the DNA TGCAGTGCCCCAAAGGAGGGAAGCACAGATACGCAGTATTTT. This chain connects TRBV20-1 to TRBJ2-3; TRBD2 might be the D (6 bases). The CDR3 has 14 amino acids. CDR1 and CDR2 from the germline V gene are DFQATT and SNEGSKA (reference sequence). The ends were cut back, 6 bases at V and 0 bases at J, with 13 bases in the middle.

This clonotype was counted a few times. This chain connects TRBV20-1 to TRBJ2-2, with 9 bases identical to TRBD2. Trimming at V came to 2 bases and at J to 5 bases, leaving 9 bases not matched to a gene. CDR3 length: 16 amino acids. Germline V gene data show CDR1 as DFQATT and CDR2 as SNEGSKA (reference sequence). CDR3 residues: CSARQAGGSETGELFF. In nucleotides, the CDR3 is TGCAGTGCTAGACAAGCGGGAGGCTCGGAGACCGGGGAGCTGTTTTTT.

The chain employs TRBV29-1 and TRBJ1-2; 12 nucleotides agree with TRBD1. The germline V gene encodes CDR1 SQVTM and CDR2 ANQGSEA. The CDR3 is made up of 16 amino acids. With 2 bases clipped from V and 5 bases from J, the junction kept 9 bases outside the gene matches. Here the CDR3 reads CSVEPGTGGVRYGYTF. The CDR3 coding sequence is TGCAGCGTTGAACCCGGGACAGGGGGCGTTAGGTATGGCTACACCTTC.

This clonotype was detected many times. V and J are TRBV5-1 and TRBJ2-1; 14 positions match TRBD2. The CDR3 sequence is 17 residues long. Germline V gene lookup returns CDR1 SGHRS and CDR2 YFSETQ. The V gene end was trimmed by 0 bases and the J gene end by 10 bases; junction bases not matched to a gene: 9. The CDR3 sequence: CASSLASGTSGSWEQFF. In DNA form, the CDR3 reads TGCGCCAGCAGCTTGGCTTCCGGGACTAGCGGGAGCTGGGAGCAGTTCTTC.

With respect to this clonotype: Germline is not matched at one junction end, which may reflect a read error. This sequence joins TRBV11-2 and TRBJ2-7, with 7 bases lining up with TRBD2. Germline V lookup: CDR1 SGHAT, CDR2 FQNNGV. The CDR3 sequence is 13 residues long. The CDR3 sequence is CASSLGEGISWFF. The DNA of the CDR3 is TGTGCCAGCAGCTTAGGGGAGGGAATTTCGTGGTTCTTC.

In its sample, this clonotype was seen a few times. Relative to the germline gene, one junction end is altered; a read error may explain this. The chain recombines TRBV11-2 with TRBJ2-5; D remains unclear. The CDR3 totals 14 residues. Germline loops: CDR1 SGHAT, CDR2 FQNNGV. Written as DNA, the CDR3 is TGCGCCAGCAGCTTAGATCGCGGAAGTGGTCACGGGTACTTC. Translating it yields CASSLDRGSGHGYF.

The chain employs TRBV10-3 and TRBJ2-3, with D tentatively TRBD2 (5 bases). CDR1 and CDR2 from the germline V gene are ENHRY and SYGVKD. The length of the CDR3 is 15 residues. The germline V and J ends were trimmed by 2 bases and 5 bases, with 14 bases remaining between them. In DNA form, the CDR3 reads TGTGCCATCAGTGAGGGCGTGGGAGATGGAGATACGCAGTATTTT. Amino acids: CAISEGVGDGDTQYF.

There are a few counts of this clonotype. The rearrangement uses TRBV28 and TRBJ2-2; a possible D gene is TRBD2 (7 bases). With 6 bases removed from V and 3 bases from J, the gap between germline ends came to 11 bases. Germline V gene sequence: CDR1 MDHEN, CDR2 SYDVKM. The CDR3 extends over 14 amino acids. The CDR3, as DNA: TGTGCCAGCAGGATGGGGGGGCACACCGGGGAGCTGTTTTTT. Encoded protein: CASRMGGHTGELFF.

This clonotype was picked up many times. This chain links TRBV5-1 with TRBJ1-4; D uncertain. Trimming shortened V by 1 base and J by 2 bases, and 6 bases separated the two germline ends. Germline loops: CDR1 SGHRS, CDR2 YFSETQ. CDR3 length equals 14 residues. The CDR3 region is CASSLTFTNEKLFF. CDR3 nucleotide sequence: TGCGCCAGCAGCTTGACCTTCACTAATGAAAAACTGTTTTTT.

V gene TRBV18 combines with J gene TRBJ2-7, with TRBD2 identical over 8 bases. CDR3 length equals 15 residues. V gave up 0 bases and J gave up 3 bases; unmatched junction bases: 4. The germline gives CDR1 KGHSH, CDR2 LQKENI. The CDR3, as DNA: TGTGCCAGCTCACCACCGAGCGGGAGTCTCTACGAGCAGTACTTC. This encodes CASSPPSGSLYEQYF.

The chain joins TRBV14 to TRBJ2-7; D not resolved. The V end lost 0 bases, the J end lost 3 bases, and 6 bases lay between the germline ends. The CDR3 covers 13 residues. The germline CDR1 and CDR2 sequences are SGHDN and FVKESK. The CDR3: CASSQDTFYEQYF. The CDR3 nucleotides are TGTGCCAGCAGCCAAGACACTTTCTACGAGCAGTACTTC.

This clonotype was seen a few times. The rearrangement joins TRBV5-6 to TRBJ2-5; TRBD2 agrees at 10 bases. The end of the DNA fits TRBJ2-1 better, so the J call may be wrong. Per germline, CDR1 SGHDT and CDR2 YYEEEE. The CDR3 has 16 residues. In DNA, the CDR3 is TGTGCCAGCAGCCAGGAGAGGACTAGCGGCTACAATGAGCAGTTCTTC. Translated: CASSQERTSGYNEQFF.

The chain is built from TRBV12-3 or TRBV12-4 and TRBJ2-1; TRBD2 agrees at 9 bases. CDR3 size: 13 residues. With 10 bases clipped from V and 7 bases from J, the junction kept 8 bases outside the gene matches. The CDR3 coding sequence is TGTGCCACGGCTTTCCTAGCGGGGAATGAGCAGTTCTTC. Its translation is CATAFLAGNEQFF.

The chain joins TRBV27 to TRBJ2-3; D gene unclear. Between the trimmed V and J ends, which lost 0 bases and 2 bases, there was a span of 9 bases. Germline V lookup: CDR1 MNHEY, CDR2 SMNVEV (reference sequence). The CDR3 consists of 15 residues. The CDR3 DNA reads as TGTGCCAGCAGTTTATCGAAACTGTACACAGATACGCAGTATTTT. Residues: CASSLSKLYTDTQYF.

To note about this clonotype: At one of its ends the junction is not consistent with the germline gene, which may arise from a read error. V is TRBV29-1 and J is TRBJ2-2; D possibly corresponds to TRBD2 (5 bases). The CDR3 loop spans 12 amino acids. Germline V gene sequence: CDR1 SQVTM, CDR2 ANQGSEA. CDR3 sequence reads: CSFQTYTGEPFF. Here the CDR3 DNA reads TGCAGCTTCCAAACCTATACCGGGGAGCCGTTTTTT.

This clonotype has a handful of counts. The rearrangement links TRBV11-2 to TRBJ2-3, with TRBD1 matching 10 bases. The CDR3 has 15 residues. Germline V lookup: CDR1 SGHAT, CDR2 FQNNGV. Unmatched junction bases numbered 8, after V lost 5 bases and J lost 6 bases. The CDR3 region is CASSDWTGGRDTQYF. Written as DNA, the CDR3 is TGTGCCAGCAGCGACTGGACAGGGGGAAGGGATACGCAGTATTTT.

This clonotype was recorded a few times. The DNA for the CDR3 is TGCAGTGTTAGTGCGCAAATGGGGTTGGGGCAAAAACTGTTTTTT. It is translated as CSVSAQMGLGQKLFF. The V and J genes are TRBV20-1 and TRBJ1-4; D is possibly TRBD1 (5 bases). V shed 7 bases and J shed 9 bases, with 24 bases lying between them. Germline loops: CDR1 DFQATT, CDR2 SNEGSKA (reference sequence). The CDR3 is 15 amino acids.

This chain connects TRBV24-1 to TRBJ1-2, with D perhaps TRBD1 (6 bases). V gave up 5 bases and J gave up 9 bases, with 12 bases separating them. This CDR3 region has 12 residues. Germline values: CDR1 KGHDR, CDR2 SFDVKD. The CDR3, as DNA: TGTGCCACCAGTGTTACAGGGTTCAGCTACACCTTC. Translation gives CATSVTGFSYTF.

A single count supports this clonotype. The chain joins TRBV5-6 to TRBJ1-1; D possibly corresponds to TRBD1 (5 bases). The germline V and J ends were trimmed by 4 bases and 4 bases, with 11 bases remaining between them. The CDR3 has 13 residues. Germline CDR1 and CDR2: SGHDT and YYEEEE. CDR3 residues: CASSRDVGTEAFF. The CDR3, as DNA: TGTGCCAGCAGCAGGGACGTTGGCACTGAAGCTTTCTTT.

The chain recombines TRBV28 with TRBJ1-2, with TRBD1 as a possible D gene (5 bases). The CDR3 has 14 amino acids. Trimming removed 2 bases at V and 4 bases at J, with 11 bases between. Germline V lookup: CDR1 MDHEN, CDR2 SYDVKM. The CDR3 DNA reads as TGTGCCAGCAGTTTAGGGGCAGAGACCTATGGCTACACCTTC. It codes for CASSLGAETYGYTF.